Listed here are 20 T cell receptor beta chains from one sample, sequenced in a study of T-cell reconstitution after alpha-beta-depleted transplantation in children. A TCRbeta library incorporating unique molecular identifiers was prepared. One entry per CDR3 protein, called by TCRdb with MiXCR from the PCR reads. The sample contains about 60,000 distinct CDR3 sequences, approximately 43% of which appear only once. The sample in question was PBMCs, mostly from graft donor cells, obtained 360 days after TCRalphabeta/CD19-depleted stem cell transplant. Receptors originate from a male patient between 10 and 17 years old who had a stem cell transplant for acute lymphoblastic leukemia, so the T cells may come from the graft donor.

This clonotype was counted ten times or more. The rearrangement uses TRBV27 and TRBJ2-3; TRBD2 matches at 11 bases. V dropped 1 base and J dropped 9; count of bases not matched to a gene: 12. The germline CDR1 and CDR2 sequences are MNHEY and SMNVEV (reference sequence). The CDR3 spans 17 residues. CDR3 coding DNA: TGTGCCAGCAGTTTATTCCCTAGACTAGCGGGGCTCGCCACGCAGTATTTT. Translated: CASSLFPRLAGLATQYF.

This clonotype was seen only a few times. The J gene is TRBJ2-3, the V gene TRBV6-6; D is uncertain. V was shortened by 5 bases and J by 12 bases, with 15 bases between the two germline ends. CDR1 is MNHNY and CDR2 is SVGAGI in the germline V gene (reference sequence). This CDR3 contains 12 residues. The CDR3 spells CASSADIFGQYF. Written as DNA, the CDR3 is TGTGCCAGCAGTGCCGACATCTTTGGACAGTATTTT.

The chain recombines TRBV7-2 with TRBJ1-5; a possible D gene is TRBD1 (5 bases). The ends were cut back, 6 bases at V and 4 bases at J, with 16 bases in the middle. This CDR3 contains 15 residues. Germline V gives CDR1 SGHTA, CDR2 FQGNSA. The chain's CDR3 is CASRAGTGPNQPQHF. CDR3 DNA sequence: TGTGCCAGCAGGGCCGGGACTGGGCCAAATCAGCCCCAGCATTTT.

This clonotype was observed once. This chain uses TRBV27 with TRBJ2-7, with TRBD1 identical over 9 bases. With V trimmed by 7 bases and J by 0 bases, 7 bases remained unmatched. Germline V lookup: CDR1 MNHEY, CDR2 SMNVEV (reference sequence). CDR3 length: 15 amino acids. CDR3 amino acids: CASTPDRGSSYEQYF. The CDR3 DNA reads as TGTGCCAGCACCCCGGACAGGGGTAGCTCCTACGAGCAGTACTTC.

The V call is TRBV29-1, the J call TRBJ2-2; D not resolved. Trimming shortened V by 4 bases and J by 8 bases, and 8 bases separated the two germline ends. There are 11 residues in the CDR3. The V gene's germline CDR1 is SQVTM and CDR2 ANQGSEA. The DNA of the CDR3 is TGCAGCGTTGCGTTTTCGGGGGAGCTGTTTTTT. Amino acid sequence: CSVAFSGELFF.

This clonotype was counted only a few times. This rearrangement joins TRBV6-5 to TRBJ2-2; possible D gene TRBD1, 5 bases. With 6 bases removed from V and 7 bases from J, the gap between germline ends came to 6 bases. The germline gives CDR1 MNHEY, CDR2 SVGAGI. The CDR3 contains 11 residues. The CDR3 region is CASSQGGELFF. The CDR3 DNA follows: TGTGCCAGCAGCCAGGGCGGGGAGCTGTTTTTT.

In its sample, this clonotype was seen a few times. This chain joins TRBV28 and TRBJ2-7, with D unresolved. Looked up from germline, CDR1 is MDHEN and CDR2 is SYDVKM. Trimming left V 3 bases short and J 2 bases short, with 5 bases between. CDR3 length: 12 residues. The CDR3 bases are TGTGCCAGCAGTTTTGGTACCTACGAGCAGTACTTC. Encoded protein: CASSFGTYEQYF.

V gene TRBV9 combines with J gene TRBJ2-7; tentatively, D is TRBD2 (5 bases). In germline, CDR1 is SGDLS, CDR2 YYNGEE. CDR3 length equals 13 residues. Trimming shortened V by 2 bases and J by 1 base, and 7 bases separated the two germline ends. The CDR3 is CASSVGESYEQYF. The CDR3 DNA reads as TGTGCCAGCAGCGTCGGGGAATCCTACGAGCAGTACTTC.

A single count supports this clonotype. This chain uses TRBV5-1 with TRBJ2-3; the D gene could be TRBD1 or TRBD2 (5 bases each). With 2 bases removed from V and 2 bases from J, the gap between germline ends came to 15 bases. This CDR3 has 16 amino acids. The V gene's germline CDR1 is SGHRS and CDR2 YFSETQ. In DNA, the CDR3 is TGCGCCAGCAGCTTCCCGACAGCGGTCGACACAGATACGCAGTATTTT. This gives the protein CASSFPTAVDTDTQYF.

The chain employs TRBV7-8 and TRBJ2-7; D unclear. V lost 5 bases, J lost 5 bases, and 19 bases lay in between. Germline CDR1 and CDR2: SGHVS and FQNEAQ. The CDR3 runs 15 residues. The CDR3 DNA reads TGTGCCAGCAGCCCGAGAGACCTCTCATTTGACGAGCAGTACTTC. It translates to CASSPRDLSFDEQYF.

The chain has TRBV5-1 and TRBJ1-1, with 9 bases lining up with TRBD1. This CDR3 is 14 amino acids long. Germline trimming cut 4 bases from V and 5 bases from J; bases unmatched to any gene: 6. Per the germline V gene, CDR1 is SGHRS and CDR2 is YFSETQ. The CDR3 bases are TGCGCCAGCAGCCCCCGACAGGGGGTGACTGAAGCTTTCTTT. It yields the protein CASSPRQGVTEAFF.

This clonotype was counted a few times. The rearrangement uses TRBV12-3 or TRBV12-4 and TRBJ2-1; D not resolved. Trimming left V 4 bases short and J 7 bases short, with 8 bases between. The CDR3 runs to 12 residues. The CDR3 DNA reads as TGTGCCAGCAGTTGGCTCGGGAATGAGCAGTTCTTC. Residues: CASSWLGNEQFF.

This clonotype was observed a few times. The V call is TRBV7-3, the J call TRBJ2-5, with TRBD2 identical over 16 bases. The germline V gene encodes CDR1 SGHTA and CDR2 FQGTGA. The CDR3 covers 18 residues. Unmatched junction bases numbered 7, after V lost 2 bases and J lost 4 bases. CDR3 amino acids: CASSLGGLAGGPRETQYF. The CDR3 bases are TGTGCCAGCAGCTTAGGGGGACTAGCGGGAGGGCCTAGAGAGACCCAGTACTTC.

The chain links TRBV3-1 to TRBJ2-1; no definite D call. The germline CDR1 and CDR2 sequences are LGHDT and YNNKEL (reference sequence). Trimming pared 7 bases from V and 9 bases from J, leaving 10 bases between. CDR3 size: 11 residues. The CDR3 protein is CASILNGEQFF. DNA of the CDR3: TGTGCCAGCATCCTCAATGGTGAGCAGTTCTTC.

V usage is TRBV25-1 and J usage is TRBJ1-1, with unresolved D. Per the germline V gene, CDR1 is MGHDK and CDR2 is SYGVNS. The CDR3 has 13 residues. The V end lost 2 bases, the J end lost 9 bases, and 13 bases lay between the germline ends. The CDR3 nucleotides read TGTGCCAGCAGTGAAACCCCCGGACTCCAAGCTTTCTTT. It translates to CASSETPGLQAFF.

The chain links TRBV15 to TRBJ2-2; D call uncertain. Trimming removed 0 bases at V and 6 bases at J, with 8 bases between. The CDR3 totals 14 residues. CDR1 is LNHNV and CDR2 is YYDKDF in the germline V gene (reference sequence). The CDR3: CATSRDSGSGELFF. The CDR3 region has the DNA TGTGCCACCAGCAGAGATAGTGGGTCCGGGGAGCTGTTTTTT. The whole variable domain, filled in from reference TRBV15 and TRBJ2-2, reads DAMVIQNPRYQVTQFGKPVTLSCSQTLNHNVMYWYQQKSSQAPKLLFHYYDKDFNNEADTPDNFQSRRPNTSFCFLDIRSPGLGDTAMYLCATSRDSGSGELFFGEGSRLTVL.

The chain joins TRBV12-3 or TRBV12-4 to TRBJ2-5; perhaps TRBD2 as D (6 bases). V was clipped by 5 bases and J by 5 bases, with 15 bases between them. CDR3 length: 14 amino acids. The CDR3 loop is CASSPDGAGETQYF. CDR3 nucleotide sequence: TGTGCCAGCAGTCCGGACGGGGCGGGGGAGACCCAGTACTTC.

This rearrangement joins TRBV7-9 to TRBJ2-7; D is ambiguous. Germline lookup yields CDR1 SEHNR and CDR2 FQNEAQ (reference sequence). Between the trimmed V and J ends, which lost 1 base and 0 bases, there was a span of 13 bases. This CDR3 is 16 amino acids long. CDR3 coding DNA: TGTGCCAGCAGCTTAGATCGCTCCCTAGACTCCTACGAGCAGTACTTC. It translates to CASSLDRSLDSYEQYF.

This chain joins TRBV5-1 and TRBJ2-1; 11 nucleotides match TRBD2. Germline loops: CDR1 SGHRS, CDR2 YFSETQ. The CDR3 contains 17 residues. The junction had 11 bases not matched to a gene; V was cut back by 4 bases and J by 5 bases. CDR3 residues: CASSISGTSGMNNEQFF. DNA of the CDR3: TGCGCCAGCAGCATATCCGGGACTAGCGGCATGAACAATGAGCAGTTCTTC.

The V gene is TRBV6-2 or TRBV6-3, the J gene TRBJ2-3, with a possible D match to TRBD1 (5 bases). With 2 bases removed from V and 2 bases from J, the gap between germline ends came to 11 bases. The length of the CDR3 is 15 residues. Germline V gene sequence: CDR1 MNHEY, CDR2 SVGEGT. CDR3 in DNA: TGTGCCAGCAGTTACGTGACAGCGCCCACAGATACGCAGTATTTT. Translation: CASSYVTAPTDTQYF.